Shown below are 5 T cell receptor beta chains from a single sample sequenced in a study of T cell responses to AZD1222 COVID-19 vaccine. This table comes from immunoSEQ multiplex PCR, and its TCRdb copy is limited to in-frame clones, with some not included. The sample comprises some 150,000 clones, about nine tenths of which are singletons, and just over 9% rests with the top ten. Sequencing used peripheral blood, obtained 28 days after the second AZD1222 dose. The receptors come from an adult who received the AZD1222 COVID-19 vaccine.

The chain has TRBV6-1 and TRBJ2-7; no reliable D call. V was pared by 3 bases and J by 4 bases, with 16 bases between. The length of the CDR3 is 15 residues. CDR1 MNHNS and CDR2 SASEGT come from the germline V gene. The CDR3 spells CASSDPTRQGYEQYF. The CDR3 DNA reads TGTGCCAGCAGTGATCCGACGAGGCAAGGGTACGAGCAGTACTTC.

The CDR3 coding sequence is TGTGCCAGCAGTTACGTGGGAAACACCATATATTTT. This encodes CASSYVGNTIYF. The chain has TRBV6-2 or TRBV6-3 and TRBJ1-3; no clear D. This CDR3 comprises 12 residues. Trimming pared 2 bases from V and 4 bases from J, leaving 3 bases between. CDR1 and CDR2 (germline): MNHEY, SVGEGT.

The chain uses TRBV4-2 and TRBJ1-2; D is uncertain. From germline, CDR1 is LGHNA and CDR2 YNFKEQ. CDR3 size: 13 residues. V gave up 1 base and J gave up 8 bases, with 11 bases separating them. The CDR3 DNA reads TGTGCCAGCAGCCAAGGAGAGAGGGAGGGCTACACCTTC. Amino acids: CASSQGEREGYTF.

CDR3 region: CASTPGLDNSPLHF. CDR3 DNA: TGTGCCTCTACTCCAGGGTTAGATAATTCACCCCTCCACTTT. The chain links TRBV30 to TRBJ1-6, with a tentative D call TRBD1 (5 bases). CDR1 and CDR2 (germline): GTSNPN, SVGIG (reference sequence). The CDR3 extends over 14 amino acids. The ends were cut back, 7 bases at V and 5 bases at J, with 15 bases in the middle. Full variable domain (rest looked up from reference TRBV30 and TRBJ1-6): SQTIHQWPATLVQPVGSPLSLECTVEGTSNPNLYWYRQAAGRGLQLLFYSVGIGQISSEVPQNLSASRPQDRQFILSSKKLLLSDSGFYLCASTPGLDNSPLHFGNGTRLTVT.

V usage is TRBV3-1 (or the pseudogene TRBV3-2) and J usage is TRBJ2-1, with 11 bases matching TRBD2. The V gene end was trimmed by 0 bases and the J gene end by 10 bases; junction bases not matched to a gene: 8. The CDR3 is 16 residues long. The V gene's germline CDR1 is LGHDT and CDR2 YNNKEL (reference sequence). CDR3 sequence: CASSQDLLAGVGEQFF. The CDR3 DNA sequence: TGTGCCAGCAGCCAAGATTTACTAGCGGGAGTAGGAGAGCAGTTCTTC.